These T cell receptor beta chains were read from a single sample in a study of blood T cell repertoires in COVID-19. Generated by immunoSEQ multiplex PCR, the TCRdb table keeps only in-frame clones and is missing some. The sample carries a few hundred thousand clones, around 90% recorded once. The source material was peripheral blood. The receptors derive from a woman aged 30 to 39 with COVID-19, enrolled during active disease. CDR3s include the opening cysteine and the closing phenylalanine or tryptophan. D genes are given only for firm matches. Clone size is not always given. Where it is, it says once, few, many or a class for expanded clones.

>TRBV18|TRBJ2-2|NA|TRBD1
TGTGCCAGCTCCGGACAGGGGGCGATTCAGGACACCGGGGAGCTGTTTTTT
CASSGQGAIQDTGELFF
>TRBV18|TRBJ1-5|NA|TRBD1
TGTGCCAGCTCACCAACAGGGGTAGGTCAGCCCCAGCATTTT
CASSPTGVGQPQHF
>TRBV5-4|TRBJ1-2|NA|TRBD1
TGTGCCAGCAGCACGACAGGGTTCGCTGGTGGCTACACCTTC
CASSTTGFAGGYTF
>TRBV11-3|TRBJ1-6|once|NA
TGTGCCAGCAGCCCGCCGGCGGGCCCAAATTCACCCCTCCACTTT
CASSPPAGPNSPLHF
>TRBV6-2/TRBV6-3|TRBJ2-2|NA|NA
TGTGCCAGCAGTTTGAGTAACACCGGGGAGCTGTTTTTT
CASSLSNTGELFF
>TRBV3-1/TRBV3-2|TRBJ1-2|NA|NA
TGTGCCAGCAGCCAAGAGGGGGCCCCCTTCTACACCTTC
CASSQEGAPFYTF
>TRBV2|TRBJ1-2|NA|NA
TGTGCCAGCAGTGATCCAGGGATGATCGGCTACACCTTC
CASSDPGMIGYTF
>TRBV2|TRBJ2-3|NA|TRBD1
TGTGCCAGCAGCCCCCCAGGGGGCGCGAAAGATACGCAGTATTTT
CASSPPGGAKDTQYF
>TRBV11-3|TRBJ2-1|NA|NA
TGTGCCAGCAGCCCTGTTGGGAGCTCCTACAATGAGCAGTTCTTC
CASSPVGSSYNEQFF
>TRBV7-8|TRBJ2-3|NA|NA
TGTGCCAGCAGCTTAGTCGGGGCAGGGGAAGTTAGTAATACGCAGTATTTT
CASSLVGAGEVSNTQYF
>TRBV2|TRBJ2-1|once|NA
TGTGCCAGCGGGGGGGCCCCCCCCTACAATGAGCAGTTCTTC
CASGGAPPYNEQFF
>TRBV24-1|TRBJ2-2|NA|TRBD2
TGTGCCACCAGTGAACCACCCGGTTTACTAGCGGGAGAAACCGGGGAGCTGTTTTTT
CATSEPPGLLAGETGELFF
>TRBV23-1|TRBJ2-1|NA|NA
TGCGCCAGCAGTCCCCCCACCGAGGGTAATGAGCAGTTCTTC
CASSPPTEGNEQFF
>TRBV4-2|TRBJ1-5|NA|NA
TGTGCCAGCAGTCCACAGGTGGAGAGCAATCAGCCCCAGCATTTT
CASSPQVESNQPQHF
>TRBV21-1|TRBJ2-5|NA|NA
TGTGCCAGCATAGTCGACAGGGGGCGGCAGACCCAGTACTTC
CASIVDRGRQTQYF
>TRBV24-1|TRBJ1-6|once|NA
TGTGCCACCAGTGATTTAGGATCGGAGACCTATAATTCACCCCTCCACTTT
CATSDLGSETYNSPLHF
>TRBV10-1|TRBJ2-1|NA|TRBD2
TGCGCCAGCCGAGTTTCTTCTAGCGGGGGGCCCATGAAGGGCTACAATGAGCAGTTCTTC
CASRVSSSGGPMKGYNEQFF
>TRBV15|TRBJ2-7|NA|TRBD1
TGTGCCACCAGCAGATCCAGCTTCCGGGACAGCTCCTACGAGCAGTACTTC
CATSRSSFRDSSYEQYF
>TRBV6-5|TRBJ2-7|NA|TRBD1
TGTGCCAGCAGTTTAACAGGGGGCCCCACCTACGAGCAGTACTTC
CASSLTGGPTYEQYF
>TRBV29-1|TRBJ2-3|once|TRBD2
TGCAGCGTTGGGGGACTAGCGGGAGGTTCAGATACGCAGTATTTT
CSVGGLAGGSDTQYF
>TRBV9|TRBJ2-1|NA|TRBD2
TGTGCCAGCAGCGCCCAGGGGACTAGCGGAGACAATGAGCAGTTCTTC
CASSAQGTSGDNEQFF
>TRBV5-5|TRBJ1-4|NA|TRBD1
TGTGCCAGCAGCAAGACAGGGGGCGATGAAAAACTGTTTTTT
CASSKTGGDEKLFF
>TRBV5-8|TRBJ1-1|NA|NA
TGTGCCAGCAGCTTACGGGCGGACTCTGAAGCTTTCTTT
CASSLRADSEAFF
>TRBV24-1|TRBJ2-1|NA|TRBD1
TGTGCCACCAGTGGTGGGACAGTGAGAGACAATGAGCAGTTCTTC
CATSGGTVRDNEQFF
>TRBV15|TRBJ1-1|NA|NA
TGTGCCACCAGCAGAGATTATGAGCTGTCACCTGAAGCTTTCTTT
CATSRDYELSPEAFF
>TRBV5-1|TRBJ2-3|few|TRBD2
TGCGCCAGCAGACAGGGTAGCGGGAGCGCAGATACGCAGTATTTT
CASRQGSGSADTQYF
>TRBV6-5|TRBJ1-2|NA|NA
TGTGCCAGCAGTTACTCGGGGGCCGCTTATGGCTACACCTTC
CASSYSGAAYGYTF
>TRBV2|TRBJ2-3|NA|TRBD2
TGTGCCAGCAGTGAACCCCGGGGGGGCACAGATACGCAGTATTTT
CASSEPRGGTDTQYF
>TRBV20-1|TRBJ2-7|NA|NA
TGCAGTGCTCAGGGCTACGAGCAGTACTTC
CSAQGYEQYF
>TRBV28|TRBJ1-2|NA|NA
TGTGCCAGCAGTTTAAATGGTGGGGGCATACGGGGCTACACCTTC
CASSLNGGGIRGYTF
>TRBV11-2|TRBJ2-2|NA|TRBD1
TGTGCCAGCAGCCCACGGACAGGGAAGAACACCGGGGAGCTGTTTTTT
CASSPRTGKNTGELFF
>TRBV11-2|TRBJ1-2|NA|NA
TGTGCCAGCAGCTTAGCTATCGGAGGGACGCGAACTACCTATGGCTACACCTTC
CASSLAIGGTRTTYGYTF
>TRBV6-5|TRBJ2-5|NA|TRBD2
TGTGCCAGCATATTAGCGGGGGGAAGGGAGACCCAGTACTTC
CASILAGGRETQYF
>TRBV28|TRBJ1-5|NA|NA
TGTGCCATCCGAAAACGGGGGGCGCGACAGCCCCAGCATTTT
CAIRKRGARQPQHF
>TRBV27|TRBJ1-6|NA|NA
TGTGCCAGCAGACGACACGTGAATTCACCCCTCCACTTT
CASRRHVNSPLHF
>TRBV5-5|TRBJ2-3|once|TRBD2
TGTGCCAGCAGCTTGGGGGACTACACAGATACGCAGTATTTT
CASSLGDYTDTQYF
>TRBV6-5|TRBJ2-5|once|TRBD1
TGTGCCAGCAGCTATGGGACAGGGGTGACAGAGACCCAGTACTTC
CASSYGTGVTETQYF
>TRBV2|TRBJ1-2|NA|TRBD1
TGTGCCAGCGGGGACAGCCAATACTATGGCTACACCTTC
CASGDSQYYGYTF
>TRBV11-2|TRBJ2-5|NA|NA
TGTGCCAGCAGCTCTTCAGGGGGGGAGACCCAGTACTTC
CASSSSGGETQYF
>TRBV5-4|TRBJ2-5|NA|NA
TGTGCCAGCAGCTTGGTCGAGGGAGAGACCCAGTACTTC
CASSLVEGETQYF
>TRBV5-1|TRBJ2-3|NA|TRBD2
TGCGCCAGCACCGTAAGCGGGGGGGACACAGATACGCAGTATTTT
CASTVSGGDTDTQYF
>TRBV5-1|TRBJ2-5|NA|NA
TGCGCCAGCAGCTTGGAAGTAGGTAGCTCACAGACCCAGTACTTC
CASSLEVGSSQTQYF
>TRBV5-4|TRBJ2-5|NA|TRBD2
TGTGCCAGCAGCTTGGGGGGCAGCGGGGGGCTTCAAGAGACCCAGTACTTC
CASSLGGSGGLQETQYF
>TRBV3-1/TRBV3-2|TRBJ1-3|NA|NA
TGTGCCAGCAGCCCCCAGCCGCTAGGGGATAGCAGGGAAAACACCATATATTTT
CASSPQPLGDSRENTIYF
>TRBV5-1|TRBJ1-3|NA|NA
TGCGCCAGCAGCTTGGTACCCAGCTCTGGAAACACCATATATTTT
CASSLVPSSGNTIYF
>TRBV5-8|TRBJ1-5|NA|NA
TGTGCCAGCAGCTTTAGGCGGGATCAGCCCCAGCATTTT
CASSFRRDQPQHF
>TRBV7-2|TRBJ1-1|NA|TRBD1
TGTGCCAGCAGCCCCGGACAGGGTTACACTGAAGCTTTCTTT
CASSPGQGYTEAFF
>TRBV7-4|TRBJ1-5|NA|TRBD1
TGTGCCAGCAGCCTCAGGCCCCGGGACAGATATCAGCCCCAGCATTTT
CASSLRPRDRYQPQHF
>TRBV2|TRBJ1-5|NA|NA
TGTGCCAGCAGTGGGAGTAGCAATCAGCCCCAGCATTTT
CASSGSSNQPQHF
>TRBV10-3|TRBJ1-2|NA|NA
TGTGCCATCAGTGCCGTTTCGGGGGATTCAGGCTATGGCTACACCTTC
CAISAVSGDSGYGYTF
>TRBV5-1|TRBJ1-6|NA|NA
TGCGCCAGCAGCTTGGGTCCGTTAACCTATAATTCACCCCTCCACTTT
CASSLGPLTYNSPLHF
>TRBV7-2|TRBJ2-2|NA|NA
TGTGCCAGCAGCTTACTTATCAGCACCGGGGAGCTGTTTTTT
CASSLLISTGELFF
>TRBV11-2|TRBJ2-5|NA|TRBD2
TGTGCCAGCAGCCCGGGACTAGCGGGGAGAGAGACCCAGTACTTC
CASSPGLAGRETQYF
>TRBV10-1|TRBJ2-3|NA|TRBD2
TGCGCCAGCAGTGAGACTAGCGGGGGGGGAGATACGCAGTATTTT
CASSETSGGGDTQYF
>TRBV27|TRBJ2-3|NA|TRBD1
TGTGCCAGCGCGGAGACAGGGCTGTATGGCACAGATACGCAGTATTTT
CASAETGLYGTDTQYF
>TRBV2|TRBJ1-1|NA|TRBD1
TGTGCCAGCAGTGAGTGGGACAGGGAGTACACTGAAGCTTTCTTT
CASSEWDREYTEAFF
>TRBV7-2|TRBJ1-5|NA|NA
TGTGCCAGCAGCCACGAGGGTCAGCCCCAGCATTTT
CASSHEGQPQHF